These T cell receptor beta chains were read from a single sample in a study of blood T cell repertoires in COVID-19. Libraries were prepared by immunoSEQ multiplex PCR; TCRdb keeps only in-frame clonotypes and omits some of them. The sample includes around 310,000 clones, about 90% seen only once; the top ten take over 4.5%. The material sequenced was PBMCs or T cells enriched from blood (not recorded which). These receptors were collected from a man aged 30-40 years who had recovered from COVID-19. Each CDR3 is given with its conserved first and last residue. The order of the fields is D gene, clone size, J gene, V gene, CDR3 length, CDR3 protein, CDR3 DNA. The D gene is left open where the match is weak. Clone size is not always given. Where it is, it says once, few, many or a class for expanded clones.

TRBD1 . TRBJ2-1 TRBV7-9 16 CASSSTGGLLYNEQFF TGTGCCAGCAGCTCGACAGGGGGCTTACTTTACAATGAGCAGTTCTTC
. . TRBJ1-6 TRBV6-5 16 CASSYLQGVRDSPLHF TGTGCCAGCAGTTACTTACAGGGAGTCAGGGATTCACCCCTCCACTTT
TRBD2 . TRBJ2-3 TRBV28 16 CASSHRLAGGTDTQYF TGTGCCAGCAGCCACAGACTAGCGGGGGGCACAGATACGCAGTATTTT
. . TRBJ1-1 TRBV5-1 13 CASSAQPNTEAFF TGCGCCAGCAGCGCACAACCGAACACTGAAGCTTTCTTT
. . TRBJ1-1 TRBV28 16 CASSFLGAGVNTEAFF TGTGCCAGCAGTTTCCTTGGGGCAGGAGTTAACACTGAAGCTTTCTTT
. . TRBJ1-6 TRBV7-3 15 CASSLAGADNSPLHF TGTGCCAGCAGCCTGGCAGGGGCTGATAATTCACCCCTCCACTTT
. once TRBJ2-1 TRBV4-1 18 CASSQDASLAIRYNEQFF TGCGCCAGCAGCCAAGACGCCTCTCTAGCGATTCGCTACAATGAGCAGTTCTTC
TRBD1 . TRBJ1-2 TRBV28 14 CASRPGQGLYGYTF TGTGCCAGCAGGCCGGGACAGGGCTTGTATGGCTACACCTTC
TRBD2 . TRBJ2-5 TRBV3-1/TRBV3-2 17 CASSQGTSGGIQETQYF TGTGCCAGCAGCCAAGGGACTAGCGGGGGGATACAAGAGACCCAGTACTTC
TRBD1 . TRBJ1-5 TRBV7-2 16 CASSLEGGTGSQPQHF TGTGCCAGCAGCTTAGAAGGCGGGACAGGGAGTCAGCCCCAGCATTTT
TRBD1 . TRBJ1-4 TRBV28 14 CASTQGGGHEKLFF TGTGCCAGCACCCAAGGGGGCGGGCATGAAAAACTGTTTTTT
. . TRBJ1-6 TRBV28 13 CAGGGGEGSPLHF TGTGCCGGAGGGGGGGGCGAAGGTTCACCCCTCCACTTT
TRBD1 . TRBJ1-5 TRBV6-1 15 CASSEAQGAFQPQHF TGTGCCAGCAGTGAAGCCCAGGGGGCCTTTCAGCCCCAGCATTTT
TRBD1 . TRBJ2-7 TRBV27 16 CASSLKADRGLYEQYF TGTGCCAGCAGTTTAAAGGCGGACAGGGGGCTCTACGAGCAGTACTTC
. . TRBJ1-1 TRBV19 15 CASSIGGGANTEAFF TGTGCCAGTAGTATAGGAGGAGGGGCGAACACTGAAGCTTTCTTT